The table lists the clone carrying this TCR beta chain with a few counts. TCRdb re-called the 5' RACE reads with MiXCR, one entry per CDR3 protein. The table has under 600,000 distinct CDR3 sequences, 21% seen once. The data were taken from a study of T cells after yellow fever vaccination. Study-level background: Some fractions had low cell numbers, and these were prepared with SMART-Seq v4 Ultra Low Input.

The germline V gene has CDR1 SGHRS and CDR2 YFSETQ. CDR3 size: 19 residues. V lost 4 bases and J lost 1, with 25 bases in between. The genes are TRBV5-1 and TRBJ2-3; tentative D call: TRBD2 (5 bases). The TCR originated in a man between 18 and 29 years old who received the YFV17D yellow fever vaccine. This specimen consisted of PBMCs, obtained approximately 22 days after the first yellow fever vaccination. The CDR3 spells CASSDRDLGPISGTDTQYF. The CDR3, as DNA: TGCGCCAGCAGCGACCGGGATCTTGGGCCGATTTCTGGCACAGATACGCAGTATTTT.